What follows describes a single T cell receptor beta chain. Its antigen is still unknown. Treatment specified: oral pan-JAK inhibitor, 5-10 mg twice daily. The record originates from a study of CD8+ T cells in alopecia areata. Overall study findings and caveats: Lesional scalp exceeded normal scalp in clonality, especially in alopecia totalis/universalis. Just one nonresponder means the tie between baseline CD8+ expansion and response stays uncertain. Within the top 100, expanded CD8+ clones significantly decreased with tofacitinib, as did scalp clonality.

The CDR3 covers 15 residues. The V end lost 0 bases, the J end lost 0 bases, and 10 bases lay between the germline ends. The germline gives CDR1 SQVTM, CDR2 ANQGSEA. Extracted from the samples, RNA was reverse transcribed into cDNA to serve as the sequencing template. Using immunoSEQ multiplex PCR, the repertoire was profiled, and TCRdb retains in-frame clones only, with some absent. The repertoire has 150,000 to 200,000 clones, 50% to 70% of them found once; the top ten carry approximately 1.2%. The sequence was collected from a human donor with alopecia areata. The V call is TRBV29-1, the J call TRBJ2-3; no definite D call. Sequencing was performed on CD4+ T cells sorted from blood, taken between weeks 47 and 50, from a patient treated with tofacitinib. CDR3 nucleotides: TGCAGCGTTGAAGATGGCAGAGCTAGCACAGATACGCAGTATTTT. This codes for CSVEDGRASTDTQYF.